These 20 T cell receptor beta chains originate from one sample sequenced in a study of blood T cell repertoires in COVID-19. Assay used: immunoSEQ multiplex PCR; TCRdb lists only in-frame clones, some missing. The sample lists about 160,000 clones; around 92% were seen once. Sample: peripheral blood. Receptor source: a man under 40 with COVID-19, enrolled during active disease.

This clone was found a few times. V is TRBV7-8 and J is TRBJ1-2; 8 positions agree with TRBD1. Germline values: CDR1 SGHVS, CDR2 FQNEAQ. The CDR3 contains 18 residues. Trimming cost V 5 bases and J 2 bases; bases outside gene matches: 16. DNA for the CDR3: TGTGCCAGCAGCCGGCAGGGGGCGTTCTACAATTTAAACTATGGCTACACCTTC. As protein: CASSRQGAFYNLNYGYTF.

There are a few counts of this clone. The V and J genes are TRBV18 and TRBJ1-5, with D tentatively TRBD1 (6 bases). The V and J ends lost 6 bases and 5 bases respectively, with 17 bases between them. The CDR3 has 15 amino acids. Germline CDR1 and CDR2: KGHSH and LQKENI. The CDR3 here is CASSLGAGAHQPQHF. The CDR3 bases are TGTGCCAGCTCCCTGGGGGCAGGGGCCCATCAGCCCCAGCATTTT.

The chain has TRBV11-3 and TRBJ2-2, with a tentative D call TRBD1 (6 bases). V was trimmed by 2 bases and J by 3 bases, leaving 19 bases between them. Germline assignment: CDR1 SGHNT and CDR2 YENEEA. This CDR3 spans 18 amino acids. The CDR3: CASSLLPSTGTYTGELFF. CDR3 coding DNA: TGTGCCAGCAGCTTACTTCCGAGTACAGGGACATACACCGGGGAGCTGTTTTTT.

The chain employs TRBV14 and TRBJ1-5; 9 bases line up with TRBD1. Trimming took 1 base from V and 1 from J; bases not matched to a gene: 11. Germline loops: CDR1 SGHDN, CDR2 FVKESK. The CDR3 length is 19 residues. CDR3: CASSQGATGGQSSNQPQHF. The DNA for the CDR3 is TGTGCCAGCAGCCAAGGGGCGACAGGGGGTCAGTCCAGCAATCAGCCCCAGCATTTT.

The chain joins TRBV20-1 to TRBJ1-1; 7 nucleotides align to TRBD1. Germline CDR1 and CDR2: DFQATT and SNEGSKA (reference sequence). V was pared by 6 bases and J by 8 bases, with 3 bases of the junction left unmatched. The CDR3 covers 10 residues. CDR3 protein: CSAARGEAFF. CDR3 sequence (DNA): TGCAGTGCGGCCAGGGGGGAAGCTTTCTTT.

The V gene is TRBV18, the J gene TRBJ1-5; 7 bases map to TRBD1. With 4 bases clipped from V and 0 bases from J, the junction kept 9 bases outside the gene matches. The CDR3 consists of 17 residues. Germline V gene data show CDR1 as KGHSH and CDR2 as LQKENI. CDR3 region: CASSQQGKANSNQPQHF. CDR3 coding DNA: TGTGCCAGCTCACAACAGGGGAAGGCTAATAGCAATCAGCCCCAGCATTTT.

This clone has just a few counts. This sequence joins TRBV10-3 and TRBJ1-2, with TRBD1 identical over 7 bases. This CDR3 comprises 12 residues. Trimming took 8 bases from V and 8 from J; bases not matched to a gene: 8. Germline CDR1 and CDR2: ENHRY and SYGVKD. The CDR3 DNA reads TGTGCCATCCAGGGGGGTCAGGGAGGCTACACCTTC. This translates into CAIQGGQGGYTF.

This chain joins TRBV29-1 and TRBJ2-7; 7 positions agree with TRBD1. CDR3 length equals 12 residues. The germline V gene encodes CDR1 SQVTM and CDR2 ANQGSEA. The trim removed 3 bases at V and 4 bases at J, leaving 3 bases unmatched. The CDR3 spells CSVEGTAYEQYF. CDR3 nucleotide sequence: TGCAGCGTTGAGGGGACAGCGTACGAGCAGTACTTC.

The chain combines TRBV7-3 with TRBJ2-1; D is uncertain. The germline gives CDR1 SGHTA, CDR2 FQGTGA. This CDR3 has 17 amino acids. Deletions cut 1 base from V and 0 bases from J, with 13 bases between. The CDR3 is CASSLSPGVSSYNEQFF. In nucleotides, the CDR3 is TGTGCCAGCAGCTTAAGCCCCGGAGTTAGCTCCTACAATGAGCAGTTCTTC.

This clone was seen only a few times. The chain couples TRBV6-2 or TRBV6-3 to TRBJ1-5, with TRBD1 matching over 7 bases. The CDR3 spans 14 residues. The J segment lost 2 bases and the V segment lost 6 bases, leaving 4 bases of the junction unmatched. In germline, CDR1 is MNHEY, CDR2 SVGEGT. CDR3 region: CASSNTGGNQPQHF. The DNA for the CDR3 is TGTGCCAGCAGCAACACAGGGGGCAATCAGCCCCAGCATTTT.

V usage is TRBV9 and J usage is TRBJ2-2; TRBD2 matches at 11 bases. Germline loops: CDR1 SGDLS, CDR2 YYNGEE. Trimming cost V 0 bases and J 0 bases; bases outside gene matches: 4. The CDR3 length is 18 residues. The CDR3 loop is CASSVALAGATNTGELFF. The CDR3 coding sequence is TGTGCCAGCAGCGTAGCACTAGCGGGGGCCACGAACACCGGGGAGCTGTTTTTT. Variable domain in full (rest from reference TRBV9 and TRBJ2-2): DSGVTQTPKHLITATGQRVTLRCSPRSGDLSVYWYQQSLDQGLQFLIQYYNGEERAKGNILERFSAQQFPDLHSELNLSSLELGDSALYFCASSVALAGATNTGELFFGEGSRLTVL.

The genes are TRBV15 and TRBJ2-7, with D hard to call. Germline values: CDR1 LNHNV, CDR2 YYDKDF (reference sequence). The CDR3 extends over 13 amino acids. The V gene lost 0 bases and the J gene lost 6 bases, with 9 bases spanning the gap. CDR3 sequence: CATSRDTKREQYF. CDR3 DNA sequence: TGTGCCACCAGCAGAGATACAAAGCGCGAGCAGTACTTC. Drawing the rest from reference TRBV15 and TRBJ2-7, the complete variable domain is DAMVIQNPRYQVTQFGKPVTLSCSQTLNHNVMYWYQQKSSQAPKLLFHYYDKDFNNEADTPDNFQSRRPNTSFCFLDIRSPGLGDTAMYLCATSRDTKREQYFGPGTRLTVT.

The V call is TRBV19, the J call TRBJ1-3; D not resolved. Trimming pared 0 bases from V and 0 bases from J, leaving 6 bases between. From germline, CDR1 is LNHDA and CDR2 SQIVND (reference sequence). The length of the CDR3 is 15 residues. The chain's CDR3 is CASSIDSTSGNTIYF. The CDR3 DNA is TGTGCCAGTAGTATAGACAGTACCTCTGGAAACACCATATATTTT.

The chain joins TRBV4-3 to TRBJ2-3; D remains ambiguous. V shed 4 bases and J shed 2 bases, with 10 bases lying between them. The CDR3 has 14 amino acids. Germline values: CDR1 LGHNA, CDR2 YSLEER. The CDR3 region is CASSPQSPTDTQYF. DNA of the CDR3: TGCGCCAGCAGCCCCCAATCCCCCACAGATACGCAGTATTTT.

The chain carries TRBV7-7 and TRBJ1-5, with D tentatively TRBD1 (6 bases). The length of the CDR3 is 16 residues. Germline V gene data show CDR1 as SSHAT and CDR2 as FNYEAQ (reference sequence). Trimming took 5 bases from V and 6 from J, leaving 20 bases between them. The CDR3 sequence is CASSHIYLRGSQPQHF. The CDR3, as DNA: TGTGCCAGCAGCCACATCTATCTCAGGGGTAGTCAGCCCCAGCATTTT.

V gene TRBV7-8 combines with J gene TRBJ1-2; TRBD1 matches 9 bases. This CDR3 comprises 18 residues. Trimming cost V 5 bases and J 4 bases; bases outside gene matches: 17. Germline values: CDR1 SGHVS, CDR2 FQNEAQ. Here the CDR3 reads CASSAQVWGQGHLYGYTF. CDR3 bases: TGTGCCAGCAGCGCGCAAGTTTGGGGACAGGGCCACCTCTATGGCTACACCTTC.

The rearrangement uses TRBV9 and TRBJ1-4; D is perhaps TRBD1 (6 bases). Deletions cut 0 bases from V and 6 bases from J, with 12 bases between. Per germline, CDR1 SGDLS and CDR2 YYNGEE. The CDR3 is made up of 15 amino acids. CDR3 sequence (DNA): TGTGCCAGCAGCGTAGGGACAGCCGGATATGAAAAACTGTTTTTT. The encoded protein is CASSVGTAGYEKLFF. Together with reference TRBV9 and TRBJ1-4, the CDR3 gives the full variable domain: DSGVTQTPKHLITATGQRVTLRCSPRSGDLSVYWYQQSLDQGLQFLIQYYNGEERAKGNILERFSAQQFPDLHSELNLSSLELGDSALYFCASSVGTAGYEKLFFGSGTQLSVL.

This chain links TRBV9 with TRBJ1-6; TRBD1 matches at 9 bases. This CDR3 has 15 residues. Per germline, CDR1 SGDLS and CDR2 YYNGEE. Trimming took 1 base from V and 11 from J; bases not matched to a gene: 7. The CDR3 nucleotides read TGTGCCAGCAGCGTACACGGACAGGGGATTACACCCCTCCACTTT. Residues: CASSVHGQGITPLHF.

The V gene is TRBV2, the J gene TRBJ1-3, with a possible D match to TRBD1 (5 bases). The length of the CDR3 is 15 residues. Germline V CDR1 and CDR2: SNHLY, FYNNEI. V was clipped by 5 bases and J by 3 bases, with 14 bases between them. The CDR3 loop reads CASSSSLGRGNTIYF. Written as DNA, the CDR3 is TGTGCCAGCAGTTCGTCACTGGGGCGTGGAAACACCATATATTTT. Full variable domain (rest looked up from reference TRBV2 and TRBJ1-3): EPEVTQTPSHQVTQMGQEVILRCVPISNHLYFYWYRQILGQKVEFLVSFYNNEISEKSEIFDDQFSVERPDGSNFTLKIRSTKLEDSAMYFCASSSSLGRGNTIYFGEGSWLTVV.

V usage is TRBV30 and J usage is TRBJ1-4; 9 nucleotides match TRBD1. This CDR3 has 15 amino acids. The germline gives CDR1 GTSNPN, CDR2 SVGIG (reference sequence). Trimming cost V 4 bases and J 6 bases; bases outside gene matches: 9. CDR3 loop: CAWTTGGTGYEKLFF. The CDR3 DNA sequence: TGTGCCTGGACAACCGGGGGGACAGGGTATGAAAAACTGTTTTTT.